These 13 T cell receptor beta chains originate from one sample sequenced in a study of T cell repertoires in cytomegalovirus infection. Their target antigens are unknown. TCRdb re-called the reads through MiXCR, storing one row per CDR3 protein. The table lists 450,000 to 650,000 distinct CDR3 sequences, roughly 42% of them singletons, with 48% in the top ten. The starting material was cultured PBMCs, obtained from culture after CMV antigen stimulation. The source is a human donor in good health (CMV status not recorded). Some clones in this sample may be carry-over from other donors' samples.

The CDR3 coding sequence is TGTGCCAGCAGTTACCTAGGGACTCACAATGAGCAGTTCTTC. This sequence encodes CASSYLGTHNEQFF. This chain links TRBV6-5 with TRBJ2-1; tentative D call: TRBD2 (6 bases). Germline CDR1 MNHEY, CDR2 SVGAGI. This CDR3 has 14 residues. Trimming removed 2 bases from V and 5 bases from J, with 10 bases in between.

This clonotype showed up just once. V and J are TRBV12-3 or TRBV12-4 and TRBJ1-5, with D hard to call. The V end was cut by 5 bases, the J end by 5 bases, with 10 bases between. This CDR3 is built from 13 residues. The DNA of the CDR3 is TGTGCCAGCAGTCCCCTCAGTGATCAGCCCCAGCATTTT. Protein product: CASSPLSDQPQHF.

The chain combines TRBV4-2 with TRBJ2-6; no clear D gene. The CDR3 consists of 18 residues. V lost 5 bases and J 0 bases, leaving 17 bases between the germline ends. CDR1 is LGHNA, CDR2 YNFKEQ, per germline. The CDR3 loop is CASSDIARTGSGANVLTF. CDR3 DNA: TGTGCCAGCAGCGATATAGCCAGGACGGGCTCTGGGGCCAACGTCCTGACTTTC.

J is TRBJ1-5 and V is TRBV19; 7 bases line up with TRBD1. Germline assignment: CDR1 LNHDA and CDR2 SQIVND (reference sequence). This CDR3 is built from 13 residues. V was pared by 5 bases and J by 6 bases, with 4 bases of the junction left unmatched. The CDR3 DNA follows: TGTGCCAGTAGTTACGACAGGGCTCAGCCCCAGCATTTT. The encoded protein is CASSYDRAQPQHF.

The gene calls are TRBV7-9 and TRBJ1-6; the match to TRBD1 covers 7 bases. The trim removed 7 bases at V and 7 bases at J, leaving 10 bases unmatched. The CDR3 length is 15 residues. Germline values: CDR1 SEHNR, CDR2 FQNEAQ (reference sequence). The CDR3 loop is CASTRDSQINSPLHF. CDR3 nucleotides: TGTGCCAGCACCCGGGACAGCCAAATAAATTCACCCCTCCACTTT. Drawing the rest from reference TRBV7-9 and TRBJ1-6, the complete variable domain is DTGVSQNPRHKITKRGQNVTFRCDPISEHNRLYWYRQTLGQGPEFLTYFQNEAQLEKSRLLSDRFSAERPKGSFSTLEIQRTEQGDSAMYLCASTRDSQINSPLHFGNGTRLTVT.

A single count supports this clonotype. The chain combines TRBV5-5 with TRBJ2-3; TRBD2 matches at 7 bases. Trimming at V came to 4 bases and at J to 2 bases, leaving 10 bases not matched to a gene. This CDR3 has 16 amino acids. Germline CDR1 reads SGHKS; CDR2 reads YYEKEE (reference sequence). The CDR3 DNA sequence: TGTGCCAGCAGCCACCTCGGCCGGGGGGTCACAGATACGCAGTATTTT. Its translation: CASSHLGRGVTDTQYF.

This chain uses TRBV12-3 or TRBV12-4 with TRBJ2-2; a weak D match, TRBD2 (6 bases). The V end lost 8 bases, the J end lost 4 bases, and 11 bases lay between the germline ends. The CDR3 contains 13 residues. The CDR3 spells CASRLVSTGELFF. CDR3 nucleotide sequence: TGTGCCAGCCGACTAGTGAGCACCGGGGAGCTGTTTTTT.

The chain combines TRBV2 with TRBJ2-1; D gene unclear. This CDR3 spans 12 amino acids. Germline loops: CDR1 SNHLY, CDR2 FYNNEI. Trimming pared 5 bases from V and 10 bases from J, leaving 12 bases between. CDR3 sequence reads: CASSIFGVEQFF. The DNA for the CDR3 is TGTGCCAGCAGTATATTTGGGGTAGAGCAGTTCTTC.

This clonotype was counted only a few times. This chain links TRBV28 with TRBJ2-2; D not resolved. V was shortened by 2 bases and J by 5 bases, with 12 bases between the two germline ends. The CDR3 has 15 amino acids. CDR1 is MDHEN and CDR2 is SYDVKM in the germline V gene. CDR3 region: CASSLGQFETGELFF. CDR3 coding DNA: TGTGCCAGCAGTTTAGGGCAGTTCGAAACCGGGGAGCTGTTTTTT.

In its sample, this clonotype was seen a few times. V usage is TRBV6-1 and J usage is TRBJ2-2, with 10 bases aligning to TRBD1. CDR1 MNHNS and CDR2 SASEGT come from the germline V gene. This CDR3 contains 18 residues. J was trimmed by 2 bases and V by 8 bases; bases with no gene match: 14. The DNA of the CDR3 is TGTGCCAGCCAAAGACAGGGGGCGTCCTACAGAAACACCGGGGAGCTGTTTTTT. Residues: CASQRQGASYRNTGELFF.

This rearrangement joins TRBV6-2 or TRBV6-3 to TRBJ2-7; tentative D call: TRBD2 (6 bases). The germline V gene has CDR1 MNHEY and CDR2 SVGEGT. The V and J ends lost 8 bases and 3 bases respectively, with 14 bases between them. The CDR3 sequence is 13 residues long. The CDR3 sequence: CASLRRDLYEQYF. CDR3 nucleotide sequence: TGTGCCAGCTTGAGGCGGGACCTCTACGAGCAGTACTTC.

The J gene is TRBJ1-6, the V gene TRBV2; unclear D gene. The germline V gene has CDR1 SNHLY and CDR2 FYNNEI. Trimming stripped 4 bases from V and 14 bases from J, with 18 bases between. This CDR3 is built from 14 residues. The CDR3 DNA sequence: TGTGCCAGCAGTGGAATGGGGTCGAGAACAGCCCTCCACTTT. It specifies CASSGMGSRTALHF.

The chain has TRBV5-6 and TRBJ2-1, with TRBD2 matching 10 bases. The CDR3 spans 15 residues. Germline loops: CDR1 SGHDT, CDR2 YYEEEE. The V gene end was trimmed by 1 base and the J gene end by 3 bases; junction bases not matched to a gene: 1. CDR3 protein: CASSLPSGSYNEQFF. The DNA for the CDR3 is TGTGCCAGCAGCTTGCCTAGCGGGAGCTACAATGAGCAGTTCTTC.